Reported below is one T cell receptor (beta chain). Its recognized antigen is unknown. No much larger clonotype is one base removed from it; base qualities were not supplied. The entry originates in a study of T cell responses to AZD1222 COVID-19 vaccine (dated by TCRdb to the early 2020s). Turning to the overall study: Because spike-specific TCR depth and breadth did not differ between the two schedules, AZD1222 recipients who got a second dose at roughly 4 weeks were pooled with those who got a second dose at roughly 12 weeks. TCR sequencing covered 230 to 250 trial participants: around 210 given two doses of AZD1222 and approximately 26 given two doses of MenACWY control vaccine. Trial participants were enrolled by age into subgroups of 18-55, 56-69 and 70-plus years, and about 150, 27 and 61 TCR-sequenced participants, respectively, were included in these subgroups. The study at large found these results: Vaccine-associated CD4 TCRs spanned the whole spike protein, with dominant responses in regions 160-218 and 743-854. Participants were mostly white British and included more females than males, and it was suggested by the authors that clonal diversity may have been underestimated. Only five or six AZD1222 recipients were SARS-CoV-2 seropositive at baseline, limiting conclusions about previously exposed vaccinees. After two AZD1222 doses, spike-specific TCR breadth and depth were significantly higher than at day 0 and than in MenACWY recipients. No day 14 peak-response samples were available, so repertoires were characterized only after the peak T cell response. Nearly half of unique spike-specific TCRs reportedly recognized epitopes outside regions mutated in the B.1.351 and B.1.1.7 variants. In the small 56-69-year group, the increase in depth fell short of significance, most likely because of low power.

Taken with the paper, the label for time point translates to: baseline before first vaccination. The vaccinee samples were drawn from two UK trials, COV001 and COV002, one of which was a single-blind randomized controlled phase 2/3 trial testing AZD1222 (ChAdOx1 nCoV-19) in healthy adults. For TCRbeta chain sequencing, PBMC samples were collected from trial participants at day 0 and at day 28 after the second dose. The CDR3 regions of human TCRbeta chains were analyzed by immunosequencing. The published analysis was carried out like this. TCRs in the repertoires were matched against a reference library of SARS-CoV-2-specific TCRs that had been generated with the MIRA antigen-specificity platform. Breadth was defined as the fraction of unique TCRs that were SARS-CoV-2-associated. Depth was defined as the fraction of total T cells that were SARS-CoV-2-associated. Using the MIRA data, each spike-specific TCR was assigned both to the spike region to which the TCR was reactive and to a CD4 or CD8 class. Log10-transformed breadth and depth values were compared by one-way ANOVA with Sidak's multiple comparisons tests. The table was pulled from immuneACCESS by TCRdb, which kept in-frame rearrangements only. Such tables lose some clones; where checked, under half of the loss comes from unresolved V genes, and the rest has no known cause. V and J calls and clone size are as listed in that table; D and trimming were resolved from the DNA. This sample lists approximately 120,000 clones; roughly nine tenths were detected once. In total, the top ten clones hold over 3.5% of the sample.

There are 16 amino acids in the CDR3, from cysteine to phenylalanine inclusive. Only the CDR3 region is kept as DNA, spanning 48 bases read in frame from base 1. The germline V gene (reference sequence) sets CDR1 to LNHDA and CDR2 to SQIVND. The V end gives up 3 bases and the J end 1 base, leaving 6 bases in the junction not matched to a gene. The sample was peripheral blood, taken on day 0 of AZD1222 vaccination. The TCR originated in an adult in good health. The chain employs TRBV19 and TRBJ1-5; 7 central nucleotides agree with TRBD1. The CDR3: CASSITGARSNQPQHF. The DNA sequence reads TGTGCCAGTAGTATTACAGGGGCGCGGAGCAATCAGCCCCAGCATTTT. The CDR3, completed at both ends by the reference TRBV19 and TRBJ1-5 genes, gives the full variable domain DGGITQSPKYLFRKEGQNVTLSCEQNLNHDAMYWYRQDPGQGLRLIYYSQIVNDFQKGDIAEGYSVSREKKESFPLTVTSAQKNPTAFYLCASSITGARSNQPQHFGDGTRLSIL.